Listed here are 15 T cell receptor beta chains from one sample, sequenced in a study of CD8 T cells in ankylosing spondylitis (dated 2017 in TCRdb). Libraries came from 5' RACE. Sequencing was performed on an Illumina HiSeq 2500. TCRdb's own reprocessing of the public reads used fastp at Q25 and MiXCR and kept productive beta chains. Every distinct CDR3 protein forms one entry, paired with its most common genes and DNA. Present in this sample are 250,000 or so distinct CDR3 sequences, about 10% of which were seen just once. About 2.5% of the sample rests with the top ten. Sample: blood, either unsorted or a sorted T cell fraction (not recorded which). These receptors all stem from a male donor with ankylosing spondylitis or in good health (not recorded which).

This chain links TRBV27 with TRBJ1-1; D gene uncertain. V was shortened by 10 bases and J by 8 bases, with 23 bases between the two germline ends. The CDR3 is made up of 14 amino acids. The germline V gene has CDR1 MNHEY and CDR2 SMNVEV (reference sequence). The CDR3 spells CATKRSGRFGEAFF. CDR3 DNA sequence: TGTGCCACCAAACGTAGCGGCCGGTTTGGGGAAGCTTTCTTT.

There are many counts of this clonotype. The J gene is TRBJ2-7, the V gene TRBV7-6; the match to TRBD1 covers 11 bases. The germline V gene encodes CDR1 SGHVS and CDR2 FNYEAQ. CDR3 length: 14 residues. V shed 5 bases, J shed 6 bases, and the junction held 6 bases outside the gene matches. The CDR3 bases are TGTGCCAGCAGCCCCGGGACAGGGGGTGGCGAGCAGTACTTC. This gives the protein CASSPGTGGGEQYF.

This clonotype was counted at least ten times. The CDR3 region has the DNA TGTGCCAGCACCATCGGCTGGGAACGTGGTGAGCAGTTCTTC. Its translation: CASTIGWERGEQFF. This chain uses TRBV27 with TRBJ2-1; D gene unclear. This CDR3 is built from 14 residues. Between the trimmed V and J ends, which lost 7 bases and 9 bases, there was a span of 19 bases. In germline, CDR1 is MNHEY, CDR2 SMNVEV (reference sequence).

This clonotype occurred many times. The chain recombines TRBV12-3 or TRBV12-4 with TRBJ2-3; 8 bases are a match to TRBD1. V lost 7 bases and J lost 3; bases outside the gene matches: 6. This CDR3 contains 14 residues. The CDR3 DNA reads TGTGCCAGCAATGACAGGGGTTGGACAGATACGCAGTATTTT. Protein product: CASNDRGWTDTQYF.

This clonotype has more than one count but fewer than ten. The chain employs TRBV20-1 and TRBJ1-2; D gene ambiguous. Trimming left V 4 bases short and J 3 bases short, with 18 bases between. Germline loops: CDR1 DFQATT, CDR2 SNEGSKA (reference sequence). The CDR3 is made up of 15 amino acids. CDR3 protein: CSAILQAAGDYGYTF. CDR3 DNA: TGCAGTGCTATTTTGCAGGCCGCCGGGGACTATGGCTACACCTTC.

Ten or more counts support this clonotype. The rearrangement links TRBV20-1 to TRBJ2-7; D gene unclear. V was cut by 3 bases and J by 0 bases, with 9 bases left in between. Germline lookup yields CDR1 DFQATT and CDR2 SNEGSKA (reference sequence). The CDR3 runs to 13 residues. This CDR3 is CSASSGFSYEQYF. The CDR3 coding sequence is TGCAGTGCTAGTTCTGGGTTCTCCTACGAGCAGTACTTC.

In its sample, this clonotype was seen many times. The rearrangement uses TRBV5-1 and TRBJ1-1; D possibly corresponds to TRBD1 (5 bases). The V and J ends lost 1 base and 1 base respectively, with 11 bases between them. Germline V lookup: CDR1 SGHRS, CDR2 YFSETQ. CDR3 length equals 15 residues. CDR3 loop: CASSLSGAPNTEAFF. The CDR3 DNA reads as TGCGCCAGCAGCTTGAGCGGGGCCCCGAACACTGAAGCTTTCTTT.

This clonotype was counted at least ten times. This sequence joins TRBV6-1 and TRBJ1-1; D not resolved. The germline V gene encodes CDR1 MNHNS and CDR2 SASEGT. CDR3 size: 14 residues. With 2 bases removed from V and 3 bases from J, the gap between germline ends came to 10 bases. DNA for the CDR3: TGTGCCAGCAGTGAAAGGCAGGTCGACACTGAAGCTTTCTTT. It codes for CASSERQVDTEAFF.

This clonotype was detected many times. This sequence joins TRBV6-1 and TRBJ1-5; maybe TRBD1 (5 bases). CDR1 and CDR2 (germline): MNHNS, SASEGT. V lost 6 bases to trimming and J lost 1 base, with 10 bases between them. The CDR3 covers 14 residues. CDR3 loop: CASSFRDSNQPQHF. In DNA, the CDR3 is TGTGCCAGCAGCTTCCGGGACAGCAATCAGCCCCAGCATTTT.

In its sample, this clonotype was seen many times. The rearrangement joins TRBV25-1 to TRBJ2-1, with 11 bases fitting TRBD2. The CDR3 sequence is 19 residues long. In germline, CDR1 is MGHDK, CDR2 SYGVNS. Trimming at V came to 3 bases and at J to 3 bases, leaving 13 bases not matched to a gene. The CDR3 spells CASSDPGASGGSVYNEQFF. CDR3 sequence (DNA): TGTGCCAGCAGTGACCCGGGGGCTAGCGGGGGGTCAGTCTACAATGAGCAGTTCTTC.

This clonotype was observed at least ten times. The J gene is TRBJ2-5, the V gene TRBV12-3 or TRBV12-4; D is perhaps TRBD1 or TRBD2 (5 bases each). The CDR3 length is 13 residues. Trimming left V 5 bases short and J 5 bases short, with 12 bases between. In nucleotides, the CDR3 is TGTGCCAGCAGTGAGGGGACCGGGGAGACCCAGTACTTC. Translation gives CASSEGTGETQYF.

This clonotype has a handful of counts. The V and J genes are TRBV7-9 and TRBJ2-3, with 7 positions matching TRBD1. The germline V gene encodes CDR1 SEHNR and CDR2 FQNEAQ (reference sequence). V lost 3 bases and J lost 1; bases outside the gene matches: 1. The CDR3 is made up of 14 amino acids. CDR3: CASSFGTGTDTQYF. CDR3 bases: TGTGCCAGCAGCTTCGGGACAGGCACAGATACGCAGTATTTT.

This clonotype was observed at least ten times. The V and J genes are TRBV6-5 and TRBJ2-3; TRBD2 matches 7 bases. V was clipped by 6 bases and J by 6 bases; unmatched bases: 0. The germline CDR1 and CDR2 sequences are MNHEY and SVGAGI. The CDR3 covers 11 residues. CDR3: CASRRGDTQYF. In DNA form, the CDR3 reads TGTGCCAGCAGGCGGGGGGATACGCAGTATTTT.

This clonotype showed up many times. The chain couples TRBV7-6 to TRBJ1-2; D remains unclear. V lost 1 base and J lost 8, with 11 bases in between. This CDR3 spans 13 amino acids. Germline V gene data show CDR1 as SGHVS and CDR2 as FNYEAQ. CDR3 amino acids: CASSLEGLVGYTF. The CDR3 coding sequence is TGTGCCAGCAGCTTAGAAGGGTTGGTAGGCTACACCTTC.

This clonotype was detected many times. The chain joins TRBV4-1 to TRBJ1-2; D gene unclear. Trimming removed 3 bases from V and 2 bases from J, with 7 bases in between. This CDR3 region has 13 residues. Germline V gives CDR1 MGHRA, CDR2 YSYEKL. DNA of the CDR3: TGCGCCAGCAGCCAGACGGGAAACTATGGCTACACCTTC. This codes for CASSQTGNYGYTF.